This T cell receptor (beta chain) was found in a study of OX40 agonist ivuxolimab in advanced cancers. For the study at large: Subjects had a mean age of about 60 years, with a range of about 23 to 85; 82.7% were male. Findings and limits, study-wide: At doses 0.1 to 3.0 mg/kg, CD4+ and CD8+ clones expanded. Averaged across samples, CD8+ T cells carried more expanded clones than CD4+ did. Low levels of normalized T-cell clonal expansion also appeared in some nonresponders.

Trimming removed 0 bases from V and 7 bases from J; junction bases left unmatched: 5. The CDR3 consists of 15 residues. CDR1 is SGHRS and CDR2 is YFSETQ in the germline V gene. Repertoires were generated with immunoSEQ multiplex PCR, while TCRdb's copy carries only in-frame clones and drops some. Counted here are approximately 74,000 clones, 85% to 90% occurring once; the ten biggest clones make up less than 2.5%. Comment on this clone: Its cognate antigen is unknown.

The genes are TRBV5-1 and TRBJ2-1; 9 bases match TRBD2. This sequence originates from an adult with an advanced solid tumor such as melanoma, head and neck, liver or kidney cancer. Material: CD4+ or CD8+ T cells sorted from blood, obtained in a trial of the OX40 agonist ivuxolimab. CDR3 amino acids: CASSLEVAGVNEQFF. Here the CDR3 DNA reads TGCGCCAGCAGCTTGGAGGTAGCGGGAGTGAATGAGCAGTTCTTC.